This TCR beta chain was documented in a study of control samples from healthy donors and cancer patients. The data were produced by immunoSEQ multiplex PCR, yet TCRdb's version contains in-frame clones alone and is incomplete. The data show 90,000 to 150,000 clones, with 88% seen just once and less than 4% held by the top ten. V dropped 2 bases and J dropped 4 bases, with 11 bases sitting between them. Germline lookup yields CDR1 SEHNR and CDR2 FQNEAQ (reference sequence). The length of the CDR3 is 14 residues. The gene calls are TRBV7-9 and TRBJ1-2, with D perhaps TRBD1 (6 bases). Source material: blood. The sequence was obtained from a man between 40 and 49 years old in good health. The CDR3 region is CASSLIQGIYGYTF. The CDR3, as DNA: TGTGCCAGCAGCTTAATTCAGGGGATCTATGGCTACACCTTC.